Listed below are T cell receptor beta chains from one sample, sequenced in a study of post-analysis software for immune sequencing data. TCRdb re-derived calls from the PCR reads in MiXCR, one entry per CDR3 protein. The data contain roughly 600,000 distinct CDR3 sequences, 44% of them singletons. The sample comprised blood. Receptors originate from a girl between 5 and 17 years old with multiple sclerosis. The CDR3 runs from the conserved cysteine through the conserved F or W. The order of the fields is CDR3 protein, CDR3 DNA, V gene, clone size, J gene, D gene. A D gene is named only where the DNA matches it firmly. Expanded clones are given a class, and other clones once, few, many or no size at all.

CATSDRRGGRDTQYF | TGTGCCACCAGTGACCGCCGTGGGGGGCGAGATACGCAGTATTTT | TRBV24-1 | many | TRBJ2-3 | -
CASSSHTGPRQYF | TGTGCCAGCAGTTCTCATACAGGGCCGCGGCAGTACTTC | TRBV12-3/TRBV12-4 | - | TRBJ2-5 | -
CASSQGGASYGYTF | TGCGCCAGCAGCCAAGGAGGGGCTAGCTATGGCTACACCTTC | TRBV4-1 | once | TRBJ1-2 | -
CASSTRGPYEQYF | TGTGCCAGCAGTACCAGGGGTCCCTACGAGCAGTACTTC | TRBV6-5 | few | TRBJ2-7 | -
CASSQDKGRGLGDQPQHF | TGTGCCAGCAGCCAAGATAAAGGCAGGGGCCTAGGGGACCAGCCCCAGCATTTT | TRBV3-1 | - | TRBJ1-5 | -
CASARGSTDTQYF | TGTGCCAGCGCACGGGGGAGCACAGATACGCAGTATTTT | TRBV2 | - | TRBJ2-3 | -
CASSLGAAFVETQYF | TGCGCCAGCAGCTTGGGGGCGGCCTTTGTAGAGACCCAGTACTTC | TRBV5-1 | few | TRBJ2-5 | -
CASSRDRGSYNEQYF | TGTGCCAGCAGCCGGGACAGGGGTAGCTACAATGAGCAGTACTTC | TRBV7-2 | - | TRBJ2-7 | TRBD1
CATSTGLVYNEQFF | TGCGCCACTTCGACAGGGTTAGTCTACAATGAGCAGTTCTTC | TRBV5-1 | - | TRBJ2-1 | TRBD1
CASTPLAGVYNEQFF | TGCGCCAGCACTCCTCTAGCGGGAGTATACAATGAGCAGTTCTTC | TRBV4-1 | - | TRBJ2-1 | TRBD2
CASSASSGGYNEQFF | TGTGCCAGCAGCGCTTCTAGCGGGGGCTACAATGAGCAGTTCTTC | TRBV6-4 | many | TRBJ2-1 | TRBD2
CASSYYSGGNEQFF | TGTGCCAGCAGCTACTATAGCGGGGGCAATGAGCAGTTCTTC | TRBV7-3 | - | TRBJ2-1 | TRBD2
CASSERAGEYNEQFF | TGTGCCAGCAGTGAAAGGGCAGGCGAGTACAATGAGCAGTTCTTC | TRBV6-1 | few | TRBJ2-1 | -
CASKFGLLGSPLHF | TGTGCCAGCAAATTCGGCCTATTAGGGTCACCCCTCCACTTT | TRBV12-3/TRBV12-4 | - | TRBJ1-6 | -
CASSHTRGEQYF | TGCGCCAGCAGCCACACCCGGGGGGAGCAGTACTTC | TRBV4-1 | - | TRBJ2-7 | -
CASSFRGPNTGELFF | TGTGCCAGCAGCTTCCGCGGGCCGAACACCGGGGAGCTGTTTTTT | TRBV7-2 | few | TRBJ2-2 | -
CASSLGTAAEAFF | TGTGCCAGCAGCCTCGGGACCGCAGCTGAAGCTTTCTTT | TRBV7-3 | - | TRBJ1-1 | -
CAISEQENYGYTF | TGTGCCATCAGTGAGCAAGAAAATTATGGCTACACCTTC | TRBV10-3 | - | TRBJ1-2 | -
CASSFGDYEQYF | TGTGCCAGCAGCTTCGGGGACTACGAGCAGTACTTC | TRBV13 | - | TRBJ2-7 | -
CASSDSGGDEQFF | TGTGCCAGCAGCGATAGCGGGGGCGATGAGCAGTTCTTC | TRBV6-5 | - | TRBJ2-1 | TRBD2
CASSLESGANVLTF | TGTGCCAGCAGCCTCGAGTCCGGGGCCAACGTCCTGACTTTC | TRBV7-2 | - | TRBJ2-6 | -
CSAWDGTANNYGYTF | TGCAGCGCTTGGGATGGGACAGCGAATAACTATGGCTACACCTTC | TRBV29-1 | few | TRBJ1-2 | TRBD1
CASGLAGSNEQFF | TGTGCTAGCGGGCTAGCGGGATCCAATGAGCAGTTCTTC | TRBV7-7 | few | TRBJ2-1 | TRBD2
CSVEEQVGETQYF | TGCAGCGTTGAAGAGCAGGTTGGAGAGACCCAGTACTTC | TRBV29-1 | few | TRBJ2-5 | -
CASSLASGSEETQYF | TGCGCCAGCAGCTTGGCTAGCGGGTCGGAAGAGACCCAGTACTTC | TRBV5-1 | - | TRBJ2-5 | TRBD2
CSASDTGWRAFF | TGCAGTGCTTCAGACACAGGCTGGCGGGCTTTCTTT | TRBV20-1 | - | TRBJ1-1 | -
CAISEDQGNTIYF | TGTGCCATCAGTGAGGACCAGGGAAACACCATATATTTT | TRBV10-3 | - | TRBJ1-3 | -
CASSLEPRSTDTQYF | TGTGCCAGCAGCTTAGAACCCCGCAGCACAGATACGCAGTATTTT | TRBV11-2 | - | TRBJ2-3 | -
CASSQAGDYGYTF | TGTGCCAGCAGCCAAGCAGGGGACTATGGCTACACCTTC | TRBV4-2 | - | TRBJ1-2 | -
CSAGRAGYTF | TGCAGTGCTGGTCGCGCTGGCTACACCTTC | TRBV20-1 | - | TRBJ1-2 | -
CASSPDRPLVNTEAFF | TGTGCCAGCTCACCCGACAGGCCCTTGGTGAACACTGAAGCTTTCTTT | TRBV18 | - | TRBJ1-1 | -
CASSPQGTGPYNEQFF | TGCGCCAGCAGCCCCCAGGGCACCGGACCTTACAATGAGCAGTTCTTC | TRBV5-1 | - | TRBJ2-1 | -
CASSYGGRFDNEQFF | TGTGCCAGCAGTTACGGTGGGAGGTTCGACAATGAGCAGTTCTTC | TRBV6-5 | many | TRBJ2-1 | -
CASSTRTSGAYEQYF | TGTGCCAGCAGCACCCGGACTAGCGGCGCCTACGAGCAGTACTTC | TRBV13 | few | TRBJ2-7 | TRBD2
CASSEGSTNYGYTF | TGTGCCAGCAGCGAGGGCAGTACTAACTATGGCTACACCTTC | TRBV9 | - | TRBJ1-2 | -
CASSLGTVSEAFF | TGCGCCAGCAGCTTGGGTACCGTTTCTGAAGCTTTCTTT | TRBV5-1 | - | TRBJ1-1 | -
CAISAASGLYEQYF | TGTGCCATCAGTGCGGCTAGCGGACTCTACGAGCAGTACTTC | TRBV10-3 | few | TRBJ2-7 | TRBD2
CASSLGGTGYTDTQYF | TGCGCCAGCAGCTTGGGGGGGACTGGATACACAGATACGCAGTATTTT | TRBV5-1 | few | TRBJ2-3 | -
CATKSSYEQYF | TGTGCCACCAAGAGCTCCTACGAGCAGTACTTC | TRBV10-3 | - | TRBJ2-7 | -
CSVEEAANYGYTF | TGCAGCGTTGAAGAGGCCGCTAACTATGGCTACACCTTC | TRBV29-1 | few | TRBJ1-2 | -
CASGQGTNEKLFF | TGCGCCAGCGGACAGGGGACTAATGAAAAACTGTTTTTT | TRBV5-1 | - | TRBJ1-4 | TRBD1